A selection of T cell receptor beta chains follows, all from one sample in a study of regulatory and conventional T cells in RAG deficiency. The assay was immunoSEQ multiplex PCR, and TCRdb's table has in-frame clones only and misses some. The data show 30,000 to 35,000 clones, about 87% seen once. These data were likewise used in another study, on regulatory T cells.

Sequencing was done on a sample of CD8+ T cells sorted from blood. The source is a human donor in good health. Each CDR3 is given with its conserved first and last residue. Expanded clones get a size class; other rows say once, few or many, or leave the size out.

v_call: TRBV19; j_call: TRBJ1-4; clone_size: .; cdr3_aa: CASSIRSDLGEKLFF
v_call: TRBV6-5; j_call: TRBJ2-3; clone_size: .; cdr3_aa: CASSAPGLGTDTQYF
v_call: TRBV19; j_call: TRBJ2-7; clone_size: .; cdr3_aa: CASSIRAGSYEQYF
v_call: TRBV6-5; j_call: TRBJ2-1; clone_size: .; cdr3_aa: CASSQTYPYNEQFF
v_call: TRBV7-9; j_call: TRBJ2-1; clone_size: .; cdr3_aa: CASSSSAAEQFF
v_call: TRBV6-5; j_call: TRBJ1-5; clone_size: .; cdr3_aa: CASSYRGRDQPQHF
v_call: TRBV19; j_call: TRBJ1-5; clone_size: .; cdr3_aa: CASSPHSEAYNQPQHF
v_call: TRBV28; j_call: TRBJ1-6; clone_size: .; cdr3_aa: CASSFASNSPLHF
v_call: TRBV6-4; j_call: TRBJ1-1; clone_size: few; cdr3_aa: CASSEGTGGTEAFF
v_call: TRBV16; j_call: TRBJ1-2; clone_size: once; cdr3_aa: CASSPNGDRAGYTF
v_call: TRBV18; j_call: TRBJ2-7; clone_size: .; cdr3_aa: CASSLSGQGFREQYF
v_call: TRBV30; j_call: TRBJ1-2; clone_size: .; cdr3_aa: CAWSVGQYGYTF
v_call: TRBV19; j_call: TRBJ2-1; clone_size: .; cdr3_aa: CASSIDGRTDGNEQFF
v_call: TRBV27; j_call: TRBJ1-1; clone_size: .; cdr3_aa: CASSLGASTEAFF
v_call: TRBV10-2; j_call: TRBJ2-1; clone_size: .; cdr3_aa: CASKGLAGGSSYNEQFF
v_call: TRBV5-6; j_call: TRBJ1-2; clone_size: .; cdr3_aa: CASRSDRGEGYTF
v_call: TRBV6-5; j_call: TRBJ1-1; clone_size: .; cdr3_aa: CASSEGGGNTEAFF
v_call: TRBV7-9; j_call: TRBJ2-5; clone_size: few; cdr3_aa: CASTPGGMETQYF
v_call: TRBV6-6; j_call: TRBJ1-3; clone_size: .; cdr3_aa: CASSSRPQGGNTIYF
v_call: TRBV29-1; j_call: TRBJ2-7; clone_size: .; cdr3_aa: CSVGIRVAGGPYEQYF
v_call: TRBV19; j_call: TRBJ1-1; clone_size: once; cdr3_aa: CASSYDPPGSGNTEAFF
v_call: TRBV2; j_call: TRBJ2-7; clone_size: .; cdr3_aa: CASSEFGSGAAYEQYF
v_call: TRBV5-4; j_call: TRBJ2-1; clone_size: .; cdr3_aa: CASSSGLGNEQFF
v_call: TRBV19; j_call: TRBJ1-2; clone_size: .; cdr3_aa: CASSPLTAINYGYTF
v_call: TRBV19; j_call: TRBJ2-1; clone_size: .; cdr3_aa: CASSMTVGGYNEQFF
v_call: TRBV4-1; j_call: TRBJ2-5; clone_size: .; cdr3_aa: CASSQGVARAGETQYF
v_call: TRBV28; j_call: TRBJ1-4; clone_size: .; cdr3_aa: CASSLLSRNEKLFF
v_call: TRBV11-3; j_call: TRBJ2-3; clone_size: .; cdr3_aa: CASSLASGYDTQYF
v_call: TRBV7-9; j_call: TRBJ2-7; clone_size: .; cdr3_aa: CASSLGMMESSYEQYF
v_call: TRBV20-1; j_call: TRBJ1-2; clone_size: .; cdr3_aa: CSVSGNGYTF
v_call: TRBV7-9; j_call: TRBJ2-7; clone_size: once; cdr3_aa: CASSLEGQGPEQYF
v_call: TRBV5-6; j_call: TRBJ1-5; clone_size: .; cdr3_aa: CASSLAGLSNQPQHF
v_call: TRBV5-8; j_call: TRBJ2-7; clone_size: .; cdr3_aa: CASSLGDTGTGGYF
v_call: TRBV5-1; j_call: TRBJ2-2; clone_size: .; cdr3_aa: CASSLRDREDTGELFF
v_call: TRBV4-2; j_call: TRBJ2-7; clone_size: .; cdr3_aa: CASSQDTGAYEQYF
v_call: TRBV19; j_call: TRBJ2-7; clone_size: .; cdr3_aa: CASSPGTFYSYEQYF
v_call: TRBV11-3; j_call: TRBJ1-1; clone_size: .; cdr3_aa: CASSLGQGNTEAFF
v_call: TRBV30; j_call: TRBJ2-7; clone_size: .; cdr3_aa: CAWSGEGWSGRARSYEQYF
v_call: TRBV7-9; j_call: TRBJ2-3; clone_size: few; cdr3_aa: CASSSPGPAEDTQYF
v_call: TRBV28; j_call: TRBJ1-5; clone_size: once; cdr3_aa: CASSFQGRVYQPQHF
v_call: TRBV27; j_call: TRBJ1-2; clone_size: .; cdr3_aa: CASSPQNRPGGYGYTF
v_call: TRBV9; j_call: TRBJ1-2; clone_size: .; cdr3_aa: CASSPSLSPSGLRGNYGYTF
v_call: TRBV2; j_call: TRBJ1-2; clone_size: .; cdr3_aa: CASSSVGAPNGYTF
v_call: TRBV29-1; j_call: TRBJ2-1; clone_size: .; cdr3_aa: CSATERAKRFF
v_call: TRBV5-8; j_call: TRBJ1-1; clone_size: .; cdr3_aa: CASRWTGVEAFF
v_call: TRBV6-1; j_call: TRBJ1-1; clone_size: .; cdr3_aa: CASSELGLMNTEAFF
v_call: TRBV5-4; j_call: TRBJ2-7; clone_size: .; cdr3_aa: CASGDNEQYF
v_call: TRBV7-9; j_call: TRBJ1-1; clone_size: .; cdr3_aa: CASSPETWDTEAFF